These T cell receptor beta chains were read from a single sample in a study of persistence of HIV-infected CD4 T cells. Some clones are missing from TCRdb's copy, which holds only in-frame ones; the method was immunoSEQ multiplex PCR. In the table there are fewer than 40,000 clones, more than 75% of which are singletons. These TCRs' antigens remain unknown. This specimen was CD4+ T cells sorted from PBMCs after roughly 18-hour stimulation, taken from a patient who received antiretroviral therapy. The receptors originated from an adult woman with HIV who was CMV-seropositive. The CDR3 runs from the conserved cysteine through the conserved F or W. The D gene is left open where the match is weak. Where a row states a size, it is once, few, many or the class of an expanded clone; other rows omit it.

once	TRBD1	TRBJ1-2	TRBV6-5	TGTGCCAGCAGTCTTGACAGGGTGGGTGGCTACACCTTC	CASSLDRVGGYTF
NA	NA	TRBJ1-2	TRBV3-1/TRBV3-2	TGTGCCAGCAGCTATACAGCAAACTATGGCTACACCTTC	CASSYTANYGYTF
NA	NA	TRBJ2-7	TRBV28	TGTGCCAGCAGTTTATCGGGGCAGGGGACATCGCACGAGCAGTACTTC	CASSLSGQGTSHEQYF
NA	NA	TRBJ2-5	TRBV6-5	TGTGCCAGCAATAGAAATCAGGGGGGCCAAGAGACCCAGTACTTC	CASNRNQGGQETQYF
NA	NA	TRBJ1-6	TRBV2	TGTGCCAGCAGTGAAGAGGGTAATAATTCACCCCTCCACTTT	CASSEEGNNSPLHF
NA	NA	TRBJ2-1	TRBV7-3	TGTGCCAGCAGCTTAACCGCGGGGAATTCGGCCTACAATGAGCAGTTCTTC	CASSLTAGNSAYNEQFF
NA	NA	TRBJ2-1	TRBV4-1	TGCGCCAGCAGCCAAGATGCGTCTCTCAATGAGCAGTTCTTC	CASSQDASLNEQFF
NA	NA	TRBJ2-2	TRBV24-1	TGTGCCACCAGTGATTTCATAGGGGCCGGGGAGCTGTTTTTT	CATSDFIGAGELFF
NA	NA	TRBJ2-1	TRBV3-1/TRBV3-2	TGTGCCAGCAGCCTCTACAATGAGCAGTTCTTC	CASSLYNEQFF
few	NA	TRBJ2-3	TRBV9	TGTGCCAGCAGCGTAGGGAGTTATCCAGATACGCAGTATTTT	CASSVGSYPDTQYF